This T cell receptor beta chain was obtained from a study of cytomegalovirus exposure and HLA in healthy donors (dated by TCRdb to the late 2010s). Background for the entire study: In an earlier analysis of approximately 640 of the donors, 276 Gb of sequence data and 117 million unique TCR beta sequences from about 179 million T cells were reported. In an earlier analysis of more than 550 of the donors, high-throughput TCR beta sequencing was used to judge whether each TCR beta V gene segment behaved as functional or pseudogenic. Among the approximately 400 genotyped donors, around 79% belonged to the genetic ancestry cluster associated with self-reported Caucasian donors. The aim of the study was to test whether cataloging public T cell receptors could identify signatures of past pathogen exposure. A later analysis re-examined previously published TCR beta repertoires from just over 650 donors and added high-resolution HLA genotyping to investigate patterns of TCR occurrence. Donor age, sex, ethnicity and CMV serostatus were compiled alongside the repertoire data. Class I and class II HLA loci were covered by the typing at four-digit resolution. Rather than using new phenotypic data, the later analysis identified candidate immune exposures from TCR beta sequences and from how often those sequences occurred across donors. Typing coverage differed by locus: A, B, C, DRB1 and DQB1 were typed in about 620-630 donors, DQA1 in roughly 510, DPA1 in approximately 600, and DPB1 in around 490. Across 300 to 500 genotyped donors of the cohort, an average of approximately 220,000 unique TCR beta nucleotide sequences per donor were sequenced, and 15% to 20% of those sequences were non-productive. To predict cytomegalovirus infection status, the study brought together high-throughput TCR immunosequencing, statistical association of individual TCRs with disease status, and machine learning. The T cell repertoires of several hundred subjects were profiled by immunosequencing and related to cytomegalovirus serostatus. Because of strong linkage in the cohort, roughly five DR-DQ haplotypes were treated as single units for association and clustering. In addition to the first cohort of 500 to 850 subjects, a separate validation cohort of 100 to 150 different subjects was used. An early release that covered roughly 600 HLA-typed donors contained approximately 320 gigabases of sequencing data and 65 million to 100 million unique TCR sequences. Every discovery cohort repertoire had been produced on one sequencing platform. A later genetic analysis took genome-wide SNP genotypes for about 55% of the roughly 700 donors and used that subset as a discovery cohort.

The library was built by means of the immunoSEQ multiplex PCR assay. A mixture of 60 forward primers for TCR Vbeta segments and 13 reverse primers for TCR Jbeta segments was used in the multiplex PCR. The CDR3 region of rearranged TCR beta genes was amplified from genomic DNA with a multiplex PCR assay. On the Illumina HiSeq System, the amplified TCR beta libraries were sequenced as 87-base-pair reads. The source study handled its data this way. A later analysis counted tens of millions of unique TCR beta chains across the approximately 700 repertoires, and around 12 million of these chains were shared by at least two donors. A nearest-neighbor algorithm error-corrected the raw reads and collapsed the reads into unique sequences, merging closely related sequences to remove PCR and sequencing errors. Alignment of CDR3 sequences to IMGT reference sequences was used to assign V, D and J gene segments. For a sequence to be retained, a match of at least six nucleotides to both a V gene segment and a J gene segment was required. Rearrangements were called productive when the CDR3 lacked stop codons and stayed in frame with V and J; all others were non-productive. Following IMGT convention, CDR3 was defined as the stretch from the second conserved V-encoded cysteine up to the conserved J-encoded phenylalanine. Sequences without an unambiguous match to a single V gene segment were excluded from the earlier analysis of 450 to 650 of the donors. An earlier analysis of a few hundred of the donors called V segments functional above 56.7% productive rearrangements and segregating when the between-donor standard deviation exceeded 5%. A statistical classification framework was built to diagnose cytomegalovirus status from the catalog of TCR beta chain sequences. V and J gene assignment, in a later analysis, came from comparing TCR nucleotide sequences with IMGT/GENE-DB human TR gene sequences. A later analysis assigned CDR3 sequences and most-parsimonious VDJ recombination scenarios with the TCRdist pipeline. In a later analysis, every TCR beta chain was defined by the combination of its CDR3 amino acid sequence and its V-gene family, and reads without a unique V-gene family were dropped. In a later analysis, several hundred highly shared, low-generation-probability nucleotide sequences were removed to address suspected cross-contamination and a sequencing artifact. In a later analysis, a clonal expansion index for each public chain was calculated from normalized within-repertoire ranks of inferred template counts. A later analysis computed generation probabilities with a VDJ recombination model fitted to out-of-frame rearrangements, and checked the results against IGoR. Hypergeometric tests were used in a later analysis to score TCR-TCR, TCR-HLA and TCR-CMV co-occurrence, with a repertoire-size bias correction applied to the TCR pairs. False discovery rates were estimated in a later analysis by permuting HLA or CMV assignments 20 times. A later analysis grouped co-occurring TCRs with DBSCAN, adding TCRdist sequence similarity when clustering within HLA-allele-positive subsets. For co-occurrence clustering, repertoires with fewer than 30,000 or more than 120,000 public chains were excluded, along with roughly 5 repertoires with anomalous nucleotide sharing. TCRdb obtained this table from immuneACCESS and retained in-frame rearrangements with V and J assigned. These tables miss some clones; where compared with another copy, unresolved V genes account for less than half of the shortfall, and the remainder is unexplained. That table gives V, J and clone size, and the DNA gave D and trimming. For this sample the table gives around 170,000 clones, of which about 85% were detected only once. The ten largest make up 1.3% of the sample.

Turning to this clone: No cognate antigen has been identified for it. Within one base of it there is no much larger clone, and no base qualities were kept.

V gives up 5 bases and J gives up 10 bases, and the segment between their germline ends measures 9 bases. As encoded in the germline V gene (reference sequence), CDR1 is GTSNPN while CDR2 is SVGIG. The CDR3 covers 11 residues, taking in both the cysteine and the phenylalanine. Just the 33-base CDR3 DNA is kept, in frame starting at base 1. The cohort consisted of fewer than 700 healthy bone marrow donors. All cohort members were sampled while nominally healthy, although unrecorded immune exposures were likely present. The donor was CMV seropositive and belonged to the group of 250 to 300 seropositive cohort members. A peripheral blood sample was collected from each donor, and TCR beta sequencing was performed on peripheral blood mononuclear cells. The Qiagen DNeasy Blood Extraction Kit was used to extract genomic DNA from the blood cell samples. Beyond this particular receptor, the publication reports: Because some donors lacked HLA typing at each locus, the association tests relied only on the typed subset. According to a later genetic analysis, donors in an Asian-associated ancestry cluster had fewer N-insertions in productive TCRs than the approximately 700-donor mean. In an earlier analysis of 587 of the donors, most TCR beta V segments appeared in productive rearrangements about 90% or about 30% of the time, broadly matching IMGT annotations. Because counts were too low, about 17 rarely observed V segments, including chromosome 9 orphons, were excluded from the earlier analysis of 587 of the donors. Linkage disequilibrium might explain the correlated functional status among segregating V segments, but an unknown experimental factor could not be excluded. CMV serostatus was the only immune exposure information available for the cohort. In the study, approximately 160 TCR beta chains were listed as associated with cytomegalovirus. V-gene and J-gene trimming of TCR beta chains was associated with a missense DCLRE1C variant in a later genetic analysis, and the association was replicated in an independent cohort. A further reported finding was that TCR beta sequences accurately predicted the HLA-A and HLA-B alleles for most subjects in the first cohort. Strong co-occurrence of HLA alleles, especially DR and DQ, made assigning TCR associations to individual alleles difficult. In this cohort, only TCR beta chains were sequenced, and detectable features were limited by the absence of alpha or paired-chain data. Across donors, most TCR sequences were observed very rarely, whereas some public TCRs were present in many individuals. According to a later analysis, most CMV-associated TCR beta chains appeared to be HLA-restricted, and the HLA associations seemed to be driven largely by CMV exposure. The classifier was reported to diagnose cytomegalovirus status with high specificity and sensitivity in both the original cohort and the validation cohort. At a false discovery rate of 0.05, a later analysis linked under 20,000 TCR beta sequences to specific HLA alleles. Because the 87-base-pair reads could not distinguish some IMGT-functional V segments, including TRBV6-2 and TRBV6-3, those segments were excluded. A cluster of highly shared sequence variants was judged likely to be a technical artifact of the sequencing pipeline. In a later analysis, several top co-occurrence clusters were reported to appear linked to parvovirus B19, influenza, CMV and Epstein-Barr virus. In vitro tests confirmed that a few of the cytomegalovirus-associated TCR beta chains recognize cytomegalovirus antigens. In a later analysis, HLA-associated TCR beta chains were found to be more clonally expanded and to have lower generation probabilities than equally common non-associated chains. It was suggested by the authors that the approach could potentially be generalized to other disease states and immunological phenotypes. Presence/absence analyses assumed roughly uniform sequencing depth across donors, an assumption that may not hold. In a later analysis, the rate of TCR association differed among HLA loci, with DRB1 alleles having the most associated TCRs and HLA-C alleles having the fewest.

This clonotype was obtained from a man aged 50-59 years in good health and CMV-seropositive. Sequences were obtained from PBMCs. The rearranged segments are TRBV30 and TRBJ1-6; the D gene is perhaps TRBD1, from 6 matching bases. The DNA is as follows: TGTGCCTGGGGGACATTATCACCCCTCCACTTT. This translates into CAWGTLSPLHF.